This TCR beta chain was captured by sequencing in a study of radiotherapy plus CTLA-4 blockade in lung cancer. Background on the study: Objective responses emerged in around a sixth of patients, and around 30% attained disease control.

V was pared by 4 bases and J by 13 bases, with 10 bases of the junction left unmatched. Looked up from germline, CDR1 is SGHNT and CDR2 is YYREEE (reference sequence). The CDR3 covers 14 residues. The protocol was immunoSEQ multiplex PCR, while the TCRdb copy is restricted to in-frame clones and leaves out a portion. The sample contains some 110,000 clones, about 83% of which appear only once. The chain joins TRBV5-4 to TRBJ1-6; 8 bases fit TRBD1. This material consisted of peripheral blood, taken from a patient treated with radiotherapy plus ipilimumab. The TCR originated in a human donor with non-small cell lung cancer who had a partial response to radiotherapy plus ipilimumab. Written as DNA, the CDR3 is TGTGCCAGCAGCCTGGACAGGGCGTCTTCCCCCCTCCACTTT. Its protein product is CASSLDRASSPLHF.